The 14 T cell receptor beta chains below come from one sample, sequenced in a study of blood T cell repertoires in COVID-19. The table came from immunoSEQ multiplex PCR; TCRdb's copy has only in-frame clones and leaves some out. The repertoire holds 65,000 to 80,000 clones, with 86% as singletons. Sample: peripheral blood. The receptors derive from a young man with acute or convalescent COVID-19.

The CDR3 loop is CASSLTLAGDEQFF. The DNA for the CDR3 is TGTGCCAGCAGCTTAACGTTAGCGGGAGATGAGCAGTTCTTC. This rearrangement joins TRBV7-3 to TRBJ2-1; 9 bases are shared with TRBD2. J lost 8 bases, V lost 0 bases, and 2 bases had no gene match. The CDR3 contains 14 residues. CDR1 and CDR2 (germline): SGHTA, FQGTGA.

The rearrangement joins TRBV15 to TRBJ1-2, with D unclear. CDR3 length: 14 residues. Trimming removed 0 bases at V and 3 bases at J, with 8 bases between. Germline CDR1 and CDR2: LNHNV and YYDKDF (reference sequence). CDR3 DNA: TGTGCCACCAGCAGAGATCGGCAGGACTATGGCTACACCTTC. Protein sequence: CATSRDRQDYGYTF. The full variable domain, rest sourced from reference TRBV15 and TRBJ1-2, is DAMVIQNPRYQVTQFGKPVTLSCSQTLNHNVMYWYQQKSSQAPKLLFHYYDKDFNNEADTPDNFQSRRPNTSFCFLDIRSPGLGDTAMYLCATSRDRQDYGYTFGSGTRLTVV.

V and J are TRBV7-8 and TRBJ2-2; D uncertain. The CDR3 contains 13 residues. Between the trimmed V and J ends, which lost 2 bases and 3 bases, there was a span of 4 bases. The germline V gene has CDR1 SGHVS and CDR2 FQNEAQ. Here the CDR3 DNA reads TGTGCCAGCAGCTTAACATACACCGGGGAGCTGTTTTTT. It encodes CASSLTYTGELFF.

The chain has TRBV3-1 (or the pseudogene TRBV3-2) and TRBJ1-2, with 7 bases matching TRBD1. The CDR3 covers 15 residues. Germline trimming cut 4 bases from V and 3 bases from J; bases unmatched to any gene: 8. Germline V CDR1 and CDR2: LGHDT, YNNKEL (reference sequence). CDR3 protein: CASSLSQQGYYGYTF. The CDR3 nucleotides read TGTGCCAGCAGCCTCAGTCAACAGGGGTACTATGGCTACACCTTC.

V is TRBV19 and J is TRBJ2-5; TRBD2 agrees at 9 bases. The V gene end was trimmed by 9 bases and the J gene end by 1 base; junction bases not matched to a gene: 6. Germline V gene sequence: CDR1 LNHDA, CDR2 SQIVND (reference sequence). CDR3 length equals 14 residues. This CDR3 is CASDAGGIQETQYF. The CDR3 bases are TGTGCCAGCGACGCGGGGGGGATCCAAGAGACCCAGTACTTC. Full variable domain (outside the CDR3, taken from reference TRBV19 and TRBJ2-5): DGGITQSPKYLFRKEGQNVTLSCEQNLNHDAMYWYRQDPGQGLRLIYYSQIVNDFQKGDIAEGYSVSREKKESFPLTVTSAQKNPTAFYLCASDAGGIQETQYFGPGTRLLVL.

This clone has just a few counts. V usage is TRBV9 and J usage is TRBJ1-2; 8 positions agree with TRBD1. V lost 4 bases, J lost 4 bases, and 6 bases stayed unmatched. CDR1 and CDR2 (germline): SGDLS, YYNGEE. The CDR3 totals 14 residues. Here the CDR3 DNA reads TGTGCCAGCAGCCTAGGACAGGGAGGCTATGGCTACACCTTC. Protein: CASSLGQGGYGYTF.

The chain joins TRBV30 to TRBJ2-7; 9 positions match TRBD2. The CDR3 covers 16 residues. Germline V gene lookup returns CDR1 GTSNPN and CDR2 SVGIG (reference sequence). V was pared by 4 bases and J by 7 bases, with 17 bases of the junction left unmatched. The CDR3 DNA is TGTGCCTGGAAAGTTAGCGGGAGTACTTGGACTCGGGAGCAGTACTTC. Protein product: CAWKVSGSTWTREQYF.

This chain joins TRBV10-3 and TRBJ2-3; 10 nucleotides line up with TRBD2. CDR3 size: 15 residues. Germline assignment: CDR1 ENHRY and CDR2 SYGVKD. The junction had 7 bases not matched to a gene; V was cut back by 6 bases and J by 4 bases. The CDR3 sequence is CAISRQRGGADTQYF. The CDR3 region has the DNA TGTGCCATCAGCCGCCAGCGGGGGGGGGCAGATACGCAGTATTTT.

This clone was counted only a few times. The gene calls are TRBV10-3 and TRBJ1-2; D gene ambiguous. This CDR3 is built from 11 residues. CDR1 is ENHRY, CDR2 SYGVKD, per germline. V was trimmed by 5 bases and J by 5 bases, leaving 6 bases between them. The CDR3 loop reads CAISSDYGYTF. In DNA form, the CDR3 reads TGTGCCATCAGTTCAGATTATGGCTACACCTTC.

CDR3 residues: CSVIQGIAEAFF. CDR3 bases: TGCAGCGTTATACAGGGTATTGCGGAAGCTTTCTTT. This chain connects TRBV29-1 to TRBJ1-1; D may be TRBD1 (6 bases). The CDR3 has 12 residues. Germline V gene lookup returns CDR1 SQVTM and CDR2 ANQGSEA. The ends were cut back, 5 bases at V and 8 bases at J, with 15 bases in the middle.

The V call is TRBV13, the J call TRBJ2-5; D call uncertain. The ends were cut back, 5 bases at V and 7 bases at J, with 14 bases in the middle. The germline V gene has CDR1 PRHDT and CDR2 FYEKMQ (reference sequence). The CDR3 has 13 residues. This CDR3 is CASSPYGSGTQYF. The CDR3 DNA sequence: TGTGCCAGCAGCCCCTATGGGTCGGGGACCCAGTACTTC. The full variable domain, with the rest looked up from reference TRBV13 and TRBJ2-5, is AAGVIQSPRHLIKEKRETATLKCYPIPRHDTVYWYQQGPGQDPQFLISFYEKMQSDKGSIPDRFSAQQFSDYHSELNMSSLELGDSALYFCASSPYGSGTQYFGPGTRLLVL.

The rearrangement uses TRBV4-1 and TRBJ1-2; 7 nucleotides line up with TRBD1. The CDR3 has 15 amino acids. Germline assignment: CDR1 MGHRA and CDR2 YSYEKL. Trimming cost V 3 bases and J 3 bases; bases outside gene matches: 7. The CDR3 sequence is CASSHRGQMHYGYTF. As DNA, the CDR3 is TGCGCCAGCAGCCACCGGGGACAGATGCACTATGGCTACACCTTC.

A single count supports this clone. The chain employs TRBV21-1 and TRBJ2-1; the D call of TRBD2 is as the table states it, not checked on the DNA. TRBV21-1 is recorded as a pseudogene. The CDR3 is 15 residues long. CDR3 DNA: TGTGCCAGCAGCAAATCTGGCGGACTGAACAATGAGCAGTTCTTC. Translated: CASSKSGGLNNEQFF.

The chain carries TRBV30 and TRBJ1-2, with TRBD1 matching over 7 bases. This CDR3 region has 14 residues. J gave up 2 bases and V 5 bases, and 8 bases lay outside the gene matches. Germline values: CDR1 GTSNPN, CDR2 SVGIG (reference sequence). CDR3 residues: CAWDRQGLNYGYTF. CDR3 in DNA: TGTGCCTGGGACAGACAGGGTCTAAACTATGGCTACACCTTC.